This T cell receptor beta chain emerged from a study of cytomegalovirus exposure and HLA in healthy donors. V lost 5 bases and J lost 4, with 13 bases in between. The CDR3 is 14 amino acids. Germline V gene sequence: CDR1 MNHEY, CDR2 SMNVEV (reference sequence). Those who donated were healthy bone marrow donors. Donors were ostensibly healthy at sampling, although undocumented immune exposures were probable. PCR involved 60 Vbeta and 13 Jbeta primers. Profiling relied on immunoSEQ multiplex PCR, and the TCRdb table lists in-frame clones only, not all of them. The sample has over 150,000 clones; 70% to 75% are singletons. Points from the study as a whole: Beyond CMV serostatus, there was no information to go on about immune exposure. A link between a missense DCLRE1C variant and TCR beta V- and J-gene trimming emerged from a later analysis.

Points on this clone: Its matching antigen is unknown.

Sequencing was done on a sample of PBMCs. The receptor's source is a man aged 25-40 years in good health and CMV-seropositive. The chain links TRBV27 to TRBJ2-3; possible D gene TRBD1, 6 bases. DNA for the CDR3: TGTGCCAGCAGTCCCGAACAGGGCCCAGATACGCAGTATTTT. This translates into CASSPEQGPDTQYF.